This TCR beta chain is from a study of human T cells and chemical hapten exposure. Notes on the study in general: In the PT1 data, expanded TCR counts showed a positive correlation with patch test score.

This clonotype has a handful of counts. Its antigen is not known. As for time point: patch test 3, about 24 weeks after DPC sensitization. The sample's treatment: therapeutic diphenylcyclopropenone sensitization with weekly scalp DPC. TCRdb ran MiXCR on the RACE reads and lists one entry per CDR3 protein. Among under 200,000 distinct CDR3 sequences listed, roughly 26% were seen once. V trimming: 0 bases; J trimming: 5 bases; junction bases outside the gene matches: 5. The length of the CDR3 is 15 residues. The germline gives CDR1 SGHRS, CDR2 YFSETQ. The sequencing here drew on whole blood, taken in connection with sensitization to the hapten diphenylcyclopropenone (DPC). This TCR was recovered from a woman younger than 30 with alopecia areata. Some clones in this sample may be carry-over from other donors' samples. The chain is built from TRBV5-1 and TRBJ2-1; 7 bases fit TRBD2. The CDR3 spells CASSLVAGADNEQFF. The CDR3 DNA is TGCGCCAGCAGCTTGGTGGCGGGAGCGGACAATGAGCAGTTCTTC. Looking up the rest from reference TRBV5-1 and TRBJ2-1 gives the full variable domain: KAGVTQTPRYLIKTRGQQVTLSCSPISGHRSVSWYQQTPGQGLQFLFEYFSETQRNKGNFPGRFSGRQFSNSRSEMNVSTLELGDSALYLCASSLVAGADNEQFFGPGTRLTVL.